A single sample is the source of the 27 T cell receptor beta chains below, sequenced in a study of T cells in Graves' hyperthyroidism and ophthalmopathy. The investigators amplified TCR beta CDR3 regions from RNA transcripts. An initial round of RT-PCR targeting the TCR CDR3 relied on the HTBI primer set. TCRdb passed the multiplex PCR reads through MiXCR, listing each CDR3 protein once. The repertoire holds a few hundred thousand distinct CDR3 sequences, with roughly 18% as singletons. Sequencing input: blood. Receptors were obtained from a man aged 40-50 years with Graves' hyperthyroidism.

This clonotype was recorded many times. The V call is TRBV27, the J call TRBJ1-5; D is unclear. The ends were cut back, 8 bases at V and 0 bases at J, with 11 bases in the middle. Germline values: CDR1 MNHEY, CDR2 SMNVEV (reference sequence). The CDR3 extends over 14 amino acids. This CDR3 is CASSADGSNQPQHF. The CDR3 bases are TGTGCCAGCTCTGCGGACGGTAGCAATCAGCCCCAGCATTTT.

This clonotype has ten or more counts. J is TRBJ1-4 and V is TRBV12-3 or TRBV12-4; D might be TRBD1 (6 bases). Deletions cut 7 bases from V and 8 bases from J, with 17 bases between. The CDR3 spans 14 residues. CDR3: CASTLTGMGEKLFF. In DNA form, the CDR3 reads TGTGCCAGCACCCTAACAGGGATGGGCGAAAAACTGTTTTTT.

The V and J genes are TRBV6-1 and TRBJ2-5, with TRBD1 identical over 12 bases. Germline assignment: CDR1 MNHNS and CDR2 SASEGT. CDR3 size: 16 residues. J gave up 5 bases and V 6 bases, and 10 bases lay outside the gene matches. The CDR3 nucleotides read TGTGCCAGCAGAAGCCCCGGGACAGGGGGCTGGGAGACCCAGTACTTC. Residues: CASRSPGTGGWETQYF.

The chain employs TRBV20-1 and TRBJ1-6; no reliable D call. The V gene's germline CDR1 is DFQATT and CDR2 SNEGSKA (reference sequence). V lost 8 bases and J 0 bases, leaving 14 bases between the germline ends. CDR3 length equals 15 residues. DNA of the CDR3: TGCAGTTCCATCTTGATGAGCTCCTATAATTCACCCCTCCACTTT. Translated: CSSILMSSYNSPLHF.

The genes are TRBV3-1 and TRBJ2-1, with D maybe TRBD2 (5 bases). Germline lookup yields CDR1 LGHDT and CDR2 YNNKEL (reference sequence). CDR3 size: 16 residues. Between the trimmed V and J ends, which lost 4 bases and 5 bases, there was a span of 18 bases. The CDR3 spells CASSPRPRTPNNEQFF. CDR3 DNA: TGTGCCAGCAGCCCCCGCCCAAGGACTCCTAACAATGAGCAGTTCTTC.

This rearrangement joins TRBV6-2 or TRBV6-3 to TRBJ1-3; possibly TRBD1 for D (5 bases). The germline V and J ends were trimmed by 10 bases and 0 bases, with 10 bases remaining between them. The germline CDR1 and CDR2 sequences are MNHEY and SVGEGT. CDR3 size: 13 residues. Here the CDR3 reads CATGRNSGNTIYF. CDR3 bases: TGTGCCACGGGACGGAACTCTGGAAACACCATATATTTT.

The rearrangement links TRBV5-8 to TRBJ2-2; 7 bases are shared with TRBD1. The germline V gene has CDR1 SGHTS and CDR2 YDEGEE. The CDR3 sequence is 15 residues long. Trimming took 3 bases from V and 3 from J; bases not matched to a gene: 5. The chain's CDR3 is CASSSQGQYTGELFF. For the CDR3, the DNA is TGTGCCAGCAGCTCGCAGGGACAGTACACCGGGGAGCTGTTTTTT.

This clonotype was observed at least ten times. The chain combines TRBV7-2 with TRBJ2-6; 7 nucleotides line up with TRBD1. CDR3 length: 16 residues. Germline assignment: CDR1 SGHTA and CDR2 FQGNSA. The trim removed 5 bases at V and 0 bases at J, leaving 4 bases unmatched. The CDR3 sequence is CASSKTGRSGANVLTF. CDR3 sequence (DNA): TGTGCCAGCAGCAAGACAGGGCGCTCTGGGGCCAACGTCCTGACTTTC.

This clonotype has ten or more counts. The CDR3, as DNA: TGTGCCAGCAGCTTAGGATCGGATCAGCCCCAGCATTTT. Translating gives CASSLGSDQPQHF. The rearrangement joins TRBV7-8 to TRBJ1-5; D call uncertain. Germline-derived CDR1 and CDR2 are SGHVS and FQNEAQ. V lost 1 base and J 5 bases, leaving 6 bases between the germline ends. The length of the CDR3 is 13 residues. Filled out from reference TRBV7-8 and TRBJ1-5, the complete variable domain reads GAGVSQSPRYKVAKRGQDVALRCDPISGHVSLFWYQQALGQGPEFLTYFQNEAQLDKSGLPSDRFFAERPEGSVSTLKIQRTQQEDSAVYLCASSLGSDQPQHFGDGTRLSIL.

This clonotype showed up many times. CDR3 sequence: CASSQGFSLNNEQFF. CDR3 sequence (DNA): TGTGCCAGCAGCCAAGGGTTCAGCTTGAACAATGAGCAGTTCTTC. The chain combines TRBV3-1 with TRBJ2-1; unclear D gene. This CDR3 has 15 residues. The V gene's germline CDR1 is LGHDT and CDR2 YNNKEL (reference sequence). Trimming took 1 base from V and 5 from J, leaving 12 bases between them.

This clonotype was recorded many times. The rearrangement uses TRBV24-1 and TRBJ2-2, with D possibly matching TRBD2 (6 bases). This CDR3 spans 17 amino acids. V dropped 2 bases and J dropped 2 bases, with 14 bases sitting between them. CDR1 is KGHDR, CDR2 SFDVKD, per germline. CDR3 bases: TGTGCCACCAGTGATTGGGCGGGGACGGATAACACCGGGGAGCTGTTTTTT. This encodes CATSDWAGTDNTGELFF.

This clonotype was seen a few times. CDR3 in DNA: TGCGCCAGCAGCTGGGGGGACAGGGTCCAAGAGACCCAGTACTTC. This sequence encodes CASSWGDRVQETQYF. The chain employs TRBV5-1 and TRBJ2-5; 9 bases map to TRBD1. V dropped 3 bases and J dropped 1; count of bases not matched to a gene: 4. The CDR3 spans 15 residues. Germline loops: CDR1 SGHRS, CDR2 YFSETQ.

This clonotype was seen at least ten times. This rearrangement joins TRBV28 to TRBJ2-1, with 11 bases lining up with TRBD1. V shed 4 bases, J shed 2 bases, and the junction held 10 bases outside the gene matches. The germline gives CDR1 MDHEN, CDR2 SYDVKM. The CDR3 consists of 18 residues. CDR3 residues: CASSSAGQGARTYNEQFF. CDR3 DNA sequence: TGTGCCAGCAGTTCAGCTGGACAGGGGGCGCGGACCTACAATGAGCAGTTCTTC.

This clonotype was picked up many times. V usage is TRBV12-3 or TRBV12-4 and J usage is TRBJ2-5; weak D call: TRBD2 (5 bases). Between the trimmed V and J ends, which lost 6 bases and 3 bases, there was a span of 8 bases. The CDR3 is 12 amino acids. The CDR3 here is CASSLAEETQYF. In DNA form, the CDR3 reads TGTGCCAGCAGCCTAGCAGAAGAGACCCAGTACTTC.

V and J are TRBV9 and TRBJ2-5; D is unclear. There are 14 residues in the CDR3. From germline, CDR1 is SGDLS and CDR2 YYNGEE. V was cut by 0 bases and J by 4 bases, with 10 bases left in between. In DNA, the CDR3 is TGTGCCAGCAGCGTAGAGGTGGCAGGAGAGACCCAGTACTTC. Translated: CASSVEVAGETQYF. The complete variable domain, with remaining parts taken from reference TRBV9 and TRBJ2-5, reads DSGVTQTPKHLITATGQRVTLRCSPRSGDLSVYWYQQSLDQGLQFLIQYYNGEERAKGNILERFSAQQFPDLHSELNLSSLELGDSALYFCASSVEVAGETQYFGPGTRLLVL.

This clonotype was detected many times. V gene TRBV20-1 combines with J gene TRBJ2-5, with 10 bases matching TRBD2. This CDR3 has 13 residues. CDR1 DFQATT and CDR2 SNEGSKA come from the germline V gene (reference sequence). The V and J ends lost 3 bases and 13 bases, in that order; junction bases with no gene match: 11. The CDR3 loop reads CSASSLAGAIGYF. CDR3 nucleotides: TGCAGTGCTAGTAGTCTAGCGGGGGCCATCGGGTACTTC.

This clonotype has a count of ten or more. This chain uses TRBV5-1 with TRBJ2-3, with a possible D match to TRBD1 (6 bases). Per the germline V gene, CDR1 is SGHRS and CDR2 is YFSETQ. Trimming left V 0 bases short and J 3 bases short, with 8 bases between. This CDR3 is 14 amino acids long. In DNA form, the CDR3 reads TGCGCCAGCAGCTTGGAGCAGGGGACAGATACGCAGTATTTT. It translates to CASSLEQGTDTQYF.

V usage is TRBV6-2 or TRBV6-3 and J usage is TRBJ2-7; maybe TRBD2 (7 bases). The CDR3 consists of 16 residues. Per the germline V gene, CDR1 is MNHEY and CDR2 is SVGEGT. With 1 base removed from V and 4 bases from J, the gap between germline ends came to 17 bases. The DNA for the CDR3 is TGTGCCAGCAGTTACTTCTGGGGGGGGGGCCGTTACGAGCAGTACTTC. This translates into CASSYFWGGGRYEQYF.

This clonotype was counted ten times or more. The chain uses TRBV20-1 and TRBJ1-1, with D perhaps matching TRBD1 (6 bases). The CDR3 consists of 13 residues. Germline V gene lookup returns CDR1 DFQATT and CDR2 SNEGSKA (reference sequence). Trimming pared 5 bases from V and 4 bases from J, leaving 14 bases between. DNA of the CDR3: TGCAGTGCTGGCCGAGGGGGGCCCACTGAAGCTTTCTTT. Protein sequence: CSAGRGGPTEAFF.

This clonotype was observed at least ten times. This chain connects TRBV3-1 to TRBJ1-4; D is ambiguous. The V gene lost 0 bases and the J gene lost 7 bases, with 3 bases spanning the gap. This CDR3 comprises 12 residues. Germline V gene lookup returns CDR1 LGHDT and CDR2 YNNKEL (reference sequence). As DNA, the CDR3 is TGTGCCAGCAGCCAAGAGGGTGAAAAACTGTTTTTT. Protein product: CASSQEGEKLFF.

The chain uses TRBV19 and TRBJ2-1; D call uncertain. The CDR3 spans 15 residues. V was pared by 3 bases and J by 0 bases, with 9 bases between. Looked up from germline, CDR1 is LNHDA and CDR2 is SQIVND (reference sequence). The chain's CDR3 is CASSIGVTSYNEQFF. For the CDR3, the DNA is TGTGCCAGTAGTATCGGTGTAACCTCCTACAATGAGCAGTTCTTC. The variable domain in full, completed from reference TRBV19 and TRBJ2-1, reads DGGITQSPKYLFRKEGQNVTLSCEQNLNHDAMYWYRQDPGQGLRLIYYSQIVNDFQKGDIAEGYSVSREKKESFPLTVTSAQKNPTAFYLCASSIGVTSYNEQFFGPGTRLTVL.

This clonotype has a count of ten or more. The chain is built from TRBV20-1 and TRBJ2-1; D may be TRBD1 (6 bases). The V end lost 2 bases, the J end lost 2 bases, and 16 bases lay between the germline ends. The CDR3 sequence is 16 residues long. Per germline, CDR1 DFQATT and CDR2 SNEGSKA (reference sequence). CDR3 bases: TGCAGTGCTAGATCAGGGGCGGCTGGCACCTACAATGAGCAGTTCTTC. It yields the protein CSARSGAAGTYNEQFF.

This clonotype was found many times. V and J are TRBV6-1 and TRBJ2-7, with D possibly TRBD1 on 5 matching bases. Trimming left V 5 bases short and J 0 bases short, with 14 bases between. Germline assignment: CDR1 MNHNS and CDR2 SASEGT. This CDR3 region has 15 residues. The DNA for the CDR3 is TGTGCCAGCAGTTACTCAGGGTTGAGCTCCTACGAGCAGTACTTC. Translated, it gives CASSYSGLSSYEQYF.

V usage is TRBV29-1 and J usage is TRBJ1-5, with 9 bases fitting TRBD1. CDR3 size: 14 residues. Germline V gene sequence: CDR1 SQVTM, CDR2 ANQGSEA. After removal of 7 bases from V and 5 bases from J, the junction contained 9 bases not matched to a gene. Here the CDR3 DNA reads TGCAGCGCCCAACAGGGGGCAAGATATCAGCCCCAGCATTTT. Its translation is CSAQQGARYQPQHF.

This clonotype was seen ten or more times. The chain recombines TRBV3-1 with TRBJ2-3, with a possible D match to TRBD2 (7 bases). Germline CDR1 reads LGHDT; CDR2 reads YNNKEL (reference sequence). The CDR3 runs 17 residues. V dropped 0 bases and J dropped 1 base, with 14 bases sitting between them. The CDR3 region is CASSQESRGAGTDTQYF. In DNA, the CDR3 is TGTGCCAGCAGCCAAGAAAGCCGGGGGGCGGGCACAGATACGCAGTATTTT.

This clonotype came up many times. This rearrangement joins TRBV11-2 to TRBJ1-6; the D is unclear. V lost 5 bases and J 7 bases, leaving 9 bases between the germline ends. CDR1 is SGHAT and CDR2 is FQNNGV in the germline V gene. The CDR3 loop spans 13 amino acids. The chain's CDR3 is CASSQTPNSPLHF. The CDR3 bases are TGTGCCAGCAGCCAGACACCAAATTCACCCCTCCACTTT.

This clonotype was observed at least ten times. The V call is TRBV12-3 or TRBV12-4, the J call TRBJ1-2; D not certain. CDR3 size: 17 residues. The ends were cut back, 2 bases at V and 1 base at J, with 17 bases in the middle. CDR3 region: CASSLIDPDVGNYGYTF. In DNA, the CDR3 is TGTGCCAGCAGTTTAATTGATCCGGACGTAGGTAACTATGGCTACACCTTC.